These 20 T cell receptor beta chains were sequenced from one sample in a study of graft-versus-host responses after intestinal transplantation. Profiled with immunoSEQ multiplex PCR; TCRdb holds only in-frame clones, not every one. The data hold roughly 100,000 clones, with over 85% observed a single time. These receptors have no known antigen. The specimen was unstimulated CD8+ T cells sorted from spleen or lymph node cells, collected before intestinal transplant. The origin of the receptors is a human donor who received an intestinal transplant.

The CDR3 region has the DNA TGTGCCAGCAGTTTGGACAGGGGGCGATACGAGCAGTACTTC. This gives the protein CASSLDRGRYEQYF. V gene TRBV27 combines with J gene TRBJ2-7, with 11 nucleotides matching TRBD1. Germline V gene data show CDR1 as MNHEY and CDR2 as SMNVEV (reference sequence). The J segment lost 4 bases and the V segment lost 3 bases, leaving 2 bases of the junction unmatched. This CDR3 spans 14 amino acids.

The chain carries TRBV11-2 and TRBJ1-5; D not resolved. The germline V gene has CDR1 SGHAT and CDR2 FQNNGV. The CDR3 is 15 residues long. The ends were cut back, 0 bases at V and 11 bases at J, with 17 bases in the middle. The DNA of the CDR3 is TGTGCCAGCAGCTTAGATCCCGCGGGGAGAAGTGCCCAGCATTTT. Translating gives CASSLDPAGRSAQHF.

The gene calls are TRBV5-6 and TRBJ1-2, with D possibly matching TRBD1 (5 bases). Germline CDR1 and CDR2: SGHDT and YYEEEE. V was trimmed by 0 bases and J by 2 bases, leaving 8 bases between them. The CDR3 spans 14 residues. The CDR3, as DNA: TGTGCCAGCAGCTTGGCCGACAGCAACTATGGCTACACCTTC. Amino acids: CASSLADSNYGYTF.

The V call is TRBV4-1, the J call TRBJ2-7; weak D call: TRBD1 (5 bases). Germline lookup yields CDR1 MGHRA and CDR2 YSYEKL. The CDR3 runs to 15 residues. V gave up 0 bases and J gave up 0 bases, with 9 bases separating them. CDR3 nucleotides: TGCGCCAGCAGCCAAGATCAGGGCCGCTCCTACGAGCAGTACTTC. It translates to CASSQDQGRSYEQYF.

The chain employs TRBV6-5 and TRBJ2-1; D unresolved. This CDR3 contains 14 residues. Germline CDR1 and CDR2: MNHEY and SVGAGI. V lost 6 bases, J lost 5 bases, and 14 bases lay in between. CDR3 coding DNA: TGTGCCAGCAGCCCCACAGAGATTAACAATGAGCAGTTCTTC. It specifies CASSPTEINNEQFF.

The CDR3 sequence: CASSERAGGINTQYF. The CDR3 nucleotides are TGTGCCAGCAGTGAAAGAGCAGGGGGCATCAATACGCAGTATTTT. The chain is built from TRBV25-1 and TRBJ2-3; 8 nucleotides agree with TRBD1. Germline V gene lookup returns CDR1 MGHDK and CDR2 SYGVNS. The V segment lost 2 bases and the J segment 7 bases; nucleotides outside the gene matches: 8. The CDR3 is 15 amino acids.

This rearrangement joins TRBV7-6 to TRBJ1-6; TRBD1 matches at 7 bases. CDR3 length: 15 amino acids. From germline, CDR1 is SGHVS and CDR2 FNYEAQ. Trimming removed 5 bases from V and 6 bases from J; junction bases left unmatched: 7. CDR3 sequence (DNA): TGTGCCAGCAGCCCTACAGGGGCTTTTAATTCACCCCTCCACTTT. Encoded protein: CASSPTGAFNSPLHF.

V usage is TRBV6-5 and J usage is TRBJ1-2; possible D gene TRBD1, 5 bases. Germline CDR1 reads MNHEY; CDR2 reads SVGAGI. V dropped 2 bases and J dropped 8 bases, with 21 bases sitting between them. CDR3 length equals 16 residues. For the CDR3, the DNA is TGTGCCAGCAGTTACAGCAGGGAGGCCGCCTCTAGGGGCTACACCTTC. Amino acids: CASSYSREAASRGYTF.

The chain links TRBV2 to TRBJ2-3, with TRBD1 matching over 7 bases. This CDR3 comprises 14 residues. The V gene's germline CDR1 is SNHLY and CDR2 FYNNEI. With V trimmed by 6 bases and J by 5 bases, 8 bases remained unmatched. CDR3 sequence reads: CASSPGTVLDTQYF. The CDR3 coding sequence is TGTGCCAGCAGCCCCGGGACAGTGTTAGATACGCAGTATTTT.

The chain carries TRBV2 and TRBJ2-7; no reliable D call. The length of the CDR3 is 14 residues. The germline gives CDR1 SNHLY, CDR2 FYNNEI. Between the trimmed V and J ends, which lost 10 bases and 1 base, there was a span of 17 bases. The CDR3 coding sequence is TGTGCCATCTCAAGGGCAGGCGGATCCTACGAGCAGTACTTC. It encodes CAISRAGGSYEQYF.

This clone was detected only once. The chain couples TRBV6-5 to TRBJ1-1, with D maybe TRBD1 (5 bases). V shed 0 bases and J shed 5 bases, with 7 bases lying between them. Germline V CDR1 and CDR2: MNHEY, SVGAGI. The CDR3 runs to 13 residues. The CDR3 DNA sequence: TGTGCCAGCAGTTACTCCCGACAGACTGAAGCTTTCTTT. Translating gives CASSYSRQTEAFF.

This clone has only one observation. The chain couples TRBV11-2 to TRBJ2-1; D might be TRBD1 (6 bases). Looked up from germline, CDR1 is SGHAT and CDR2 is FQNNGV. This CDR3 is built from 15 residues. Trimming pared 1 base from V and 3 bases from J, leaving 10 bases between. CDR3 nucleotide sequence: TGTGCCAGCAGCTTAGGCCAGGGGTACTACAATGAGCAGTTCTTC. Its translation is CASSLGQGYYNEQFF.

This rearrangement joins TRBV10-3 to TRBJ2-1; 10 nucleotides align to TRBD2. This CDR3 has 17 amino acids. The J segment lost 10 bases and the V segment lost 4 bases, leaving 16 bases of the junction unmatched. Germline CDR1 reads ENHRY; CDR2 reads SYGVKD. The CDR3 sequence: CAISGFGKRGGLWEQFF. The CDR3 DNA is TGTGCCATCAGTGGTTTTGGAAAGCGGGGGGGCCTCTGGGAGCAGTTCTTC.

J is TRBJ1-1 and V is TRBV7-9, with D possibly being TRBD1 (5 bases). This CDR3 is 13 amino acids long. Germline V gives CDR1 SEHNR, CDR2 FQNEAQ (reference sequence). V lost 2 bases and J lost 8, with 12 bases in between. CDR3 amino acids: CASSLLVGQEAFF. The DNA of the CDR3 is TGTGCCAGCAGCTTACTGGTGGGGCAGGAAGCTTTCTTT. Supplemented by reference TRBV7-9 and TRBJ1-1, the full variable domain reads DTGVSQNPRHKITKRGQNVTFRCDPISEHNRLYWYRQTLGQGPEFLTYFQNEAQLEKSRLLSDRFSAERPKGSFSTLEIQRTEQGDSAMYLCASSLLVGQEAFFGQGTRLTVV.

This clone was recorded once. Here the CDR3 DNA reads TGTGCCAGCAGCGTAGATAGTCAGGAGGTGGACGAGCAGTACTTC. Its protein product is CASSVDSQEVDEQYF. V usage is TRBV9 and J usage is TRBJ2-7, with D maybe TRBD2 (5 bases). Germline values: CDR1 SGDLS, CDR2 YYNGEE. This CDR3 contains 15 residues. Trimming removed 0 bases from V and 5 bases from J, with 15 bases in between.

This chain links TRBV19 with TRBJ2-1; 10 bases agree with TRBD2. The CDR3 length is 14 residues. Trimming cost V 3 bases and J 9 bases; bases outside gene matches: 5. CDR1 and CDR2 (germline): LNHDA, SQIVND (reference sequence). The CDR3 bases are TGTGCCAGTAGTATCAGCGGGGGGGCCTTTGAGCAGTTCTTC. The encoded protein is CASSISGGAFEQFF.

The CDR3 bases are TGTGCCAGCAGTCCCCGGGGGAGCACAGATACGCAGTATTTT. It encodes CASSPRGSTDTQYF. The V gene is TRBV27, the J gene TRBJ2-3; tentatively, D is TRBD2 (6 bases). Trimming left V 5 bases short and J 0 bases short, with 9 bases between. From germline, CDR1 is MNHEY and CDR2 SMNVEV (reference sequence). The CDR3 runs 14 residues.

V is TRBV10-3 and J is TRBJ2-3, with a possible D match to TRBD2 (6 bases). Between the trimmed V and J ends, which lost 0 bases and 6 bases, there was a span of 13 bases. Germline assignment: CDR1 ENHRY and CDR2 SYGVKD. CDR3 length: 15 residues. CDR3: CAISESMGLTDTQYF. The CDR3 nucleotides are TGTGCCATCAGTGAGTCTATGGGACTCACGGATACGCAGTATTTT.

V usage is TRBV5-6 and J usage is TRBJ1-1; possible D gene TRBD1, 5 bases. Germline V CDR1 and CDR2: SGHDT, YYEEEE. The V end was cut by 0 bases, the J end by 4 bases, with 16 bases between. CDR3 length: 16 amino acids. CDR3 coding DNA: TGTGCCAGCAGCTTGGGACGCACCTGGGGGTTCACTGAAGCTTTCTTT. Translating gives CASSLGRTWGFTEAFF.

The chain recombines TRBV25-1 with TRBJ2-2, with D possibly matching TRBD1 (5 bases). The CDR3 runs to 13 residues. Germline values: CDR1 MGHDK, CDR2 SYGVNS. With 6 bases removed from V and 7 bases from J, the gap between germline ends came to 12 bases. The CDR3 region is CASRSGLDGELFF. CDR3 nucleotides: TGTGCCAGCAGATCAGGGCTCGACGGGGAGCTGTTTTTT.